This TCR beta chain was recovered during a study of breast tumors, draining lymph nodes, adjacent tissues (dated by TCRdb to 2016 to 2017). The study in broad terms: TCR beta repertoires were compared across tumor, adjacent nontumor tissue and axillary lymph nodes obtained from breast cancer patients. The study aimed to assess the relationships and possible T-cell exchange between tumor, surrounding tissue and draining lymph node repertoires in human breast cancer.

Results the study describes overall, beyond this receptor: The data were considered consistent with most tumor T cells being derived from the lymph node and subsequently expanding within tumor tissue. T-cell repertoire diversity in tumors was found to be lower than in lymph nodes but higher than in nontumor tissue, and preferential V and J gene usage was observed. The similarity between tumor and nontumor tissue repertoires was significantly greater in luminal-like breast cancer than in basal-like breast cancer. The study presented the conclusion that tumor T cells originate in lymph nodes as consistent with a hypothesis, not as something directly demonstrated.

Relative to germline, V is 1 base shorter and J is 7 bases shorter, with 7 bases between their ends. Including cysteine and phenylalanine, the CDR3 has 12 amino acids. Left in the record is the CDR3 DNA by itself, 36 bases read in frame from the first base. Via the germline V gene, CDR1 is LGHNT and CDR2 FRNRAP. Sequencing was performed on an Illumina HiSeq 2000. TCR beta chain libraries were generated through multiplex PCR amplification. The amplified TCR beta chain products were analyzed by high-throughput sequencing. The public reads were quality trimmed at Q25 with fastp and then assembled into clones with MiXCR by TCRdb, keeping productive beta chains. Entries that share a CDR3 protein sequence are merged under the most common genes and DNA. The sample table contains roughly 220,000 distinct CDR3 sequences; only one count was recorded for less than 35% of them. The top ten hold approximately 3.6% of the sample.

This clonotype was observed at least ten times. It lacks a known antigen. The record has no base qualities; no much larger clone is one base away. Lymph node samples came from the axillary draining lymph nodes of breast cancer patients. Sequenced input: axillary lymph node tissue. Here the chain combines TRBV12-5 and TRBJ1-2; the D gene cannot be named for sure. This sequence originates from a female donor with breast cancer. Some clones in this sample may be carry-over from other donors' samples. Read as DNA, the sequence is TGTGCTAGTGGTTTGGGAATAGGTGGCTACACCTTC. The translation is CASGLGIGGYTF.